The clone carrying this T cell receptor (beta chain) was seen more than once but under ten times. PCR amplification relied on 60 Vbeta primers (plus 13 Jbeta primers). Some clones are missing from TCRdb's copy, which holds only in-frame ones; the method was immunoSEQ multiplex PCR. The sample lists 150,000 or so clones, about 80% seen once, with approximately 1.3% in the top ten. The V gene's germline CDR1 is SGHRS and CDR2 YFSETQ. V shed 3 bases, J shed 7 bases, and the junction held 5 bases outside the gene matches. This CDR3 contains 15 residues. This sample is drawn from a study of cytomegalovirus exposure and HLA in healthy donors.

Sequences were obtained from PBMCs. The receptor comes from a man aged 30-40 years in good health and CMV-seronegative. The chain links TRBV5-1 to TRBJ2-1, with TRBD1 matching 12 bases. This chain's CDR3 is CASSSPGQGANEQFF. In DNA, the CDR3 is TGCGCCAGCAGCTCTCCGGGACAGGGGGCTAATGAGCAGTTCTTC.